A selection of T cell receptor beta chains follows, all from one sample in a study of blood T cell repertoires in COVID-19. The repertoire was sequenced with immunoSEQ multiplex PCR; TCRdb's copy has only in-frame clones and lacks some. The data contain around 97,000 clones, about 88% of them seen just once; the ten biggest clones take up 6.2%. Sequencing was performed on peripheral blood. The receptors were sampled from a human donor in a cohort sampled during active COVID-19. The CDR3 runs from the conserved cysteine through the conserved F or W. The D gene is left open where the match is weak. Not every row has a clone size; where given, it reads once, few, many or a size class.

d_gene	abundance	v_gene	j_gene	CDR3aa	CDR3nt
NA	NA	TRBV28	TRBJ2-4	CASSWTSGRDIQYF	TGTGCCAGCAGTTGGACATCCGGAAGGGACATTCAGTACTTC
TRBD1	NA	TRBV6-5	TRBJ2-7	CASRATGSSYEQYF	TGTGCCAGCAGGGCGACAGGGAGCTCCTACGAGCAGTACTTC
TRBD1	NA	TRBV7-3	TRBJ1-2	CASSLYDDRGNYGYTF	TGTGCCAGCAGCCTTTATGACGACAGGGGTAACTATGGCTACACCTTC
NA	once	TRBV25-1	TRBJ1-1	CASSEQAVSDTEAFF	TGTGCCAGCAGCGAACAGGCCGTGTCCGACACTGAAGCTTTCTTT
TRBD1	NA	TRBV13	TRBJ2-6	CASRSTGGAGANVLTF	TGTGCCAGCAGGTCGACAGGGGGCGCTGGGGCCAACGTCCTGACTTTC
NA	NA	TRBV12-3/TRBV12-4	TRBJ1-6	CASSLDGGSPLHF	TGTGCCAGCAGTTTAGATGGGGGCTCACCCCTCCACTTT
NA	NA	TRBV6-2/TRBV6-3	TRBJ2-7	CASSYKGVGNEQYF	TGTGCCAGCAGTTACAAGGGGGTGGGTAACGAGCAGTACTTC
NA	few	TRBV5-6	TRBJ1-5	CASSLIGRGQPQHF	TGTGCCAGCAGCTTGATAGGGAGGGGGCAGCCCCAGCATTTT
TRBD2	NA	TRBV3-1/TRBV3-2	TRBJ2-2	CASLMGGSDGELFF	TGTGCCAGCTTGATGGGAGGGTCGGACGGGGAGCTGTTTTTT
TRBD2	NA	TRBV5-1	TRBJ2-2	CASSLQGGSPGELFF	TGCGCCAGCAGCTTGCAGGGAGGGAGCCCCGGGGAGCTGTTTTTT
TRBD2	once	TRBV9	TRBJ2-7	CASSASGLGEQYF	TGTGCCAGCAGCGCTAGCGGGTTAGGCGAGCAGTACTTC
TRBD2	NA	TRBV2	TRBJ2-4	CASMVSRGGNIQYF	TGTGCCAGCATGGTGAGCCGCGGGGGAAACATTCAGTACTTC
NA	NA	TRBV27	TRBJ2-7	CASSGGQPYEQYF	TGTGCCAGCAGTGGCGGACAACCCTACGAGCAGTACTTC
TRBD2	NA	TRBV24-1	TRBJ2-2	CATSDSTGTSGLTGELFF	TGTGCCACCAGTGATTCGACCGGGACTAGCGGGCTTACCGGGGAGCTGTTTTTT
TRBD1	NA	TRBV24-1	TRBJ2-7	CATSSGTGGEQYF	TGTGCCACCAGCTCCGGGACAGGGGGCGAGCAGTACTTC
TRBD1	NA	TRBV19	TRBJ1-6	CASLDTRTGNYNSPLHF	TGTGCCAGTCTAGACACCAGGACAGGGAACTATAATTCACCCCTCCACTTT
NA	NA	TRBV28	TRBJ1-5	CASSFRGGGGQPQHF	TGTGCCAGCAGTTTCAGGGGAGGGGGGGGTCAGCCCCAGCATTTT
NA	NA	TRBV6-5	TRBJ2-7	CASSKPGVYEQYF	TGTGCCAGCAGTAAACCAGGGGTATATGAGCAGTACTTC
TRBD2	NA	TRBV4-2	TRBJ2-5	CASSPPYGRGTQETQYF	TGTGCCAGCAGCCCACCTTACGGGCGGGGGACCCAAGAGACCCAGTACTTC
TRBD2	NA	TRBV5-4	TRBJ2-7	CASSLGGGNNYEQYF	TGTGCCAGCAGCTTGGGCGGGGGGAACAACTACGAGCAGTACTTC
TRBD1	NA	TRBV28	TRBJ2-7	CASSQTGQGVHEQYF	TGTGCCAGCAGCCAGACCGGACAGGGGGTCCACGAGCAGTACTTC
TRBD2	NA	TRBV7-3	TRBJ2-3	CASSGPGLAGTSQYF	TGTGCCAGCAGCGGACCGGGACTAGCGGGAACTTCGCAGTATTTT
TRBD2	once	TRBV5-1	TRBJ2-1	CASSLGAGGPENEQFF	TGCGCCAGCAGCTTGGGGGCGGGAGGGCCGGAGAATGAGCAGTTCTTC
TRBD1	NA	TRBV5-6	TRBJ1-2	CASSYRDSYGYTF	TGTGCCAGCAGTTACCGGGACAGCTATGGCTACACCTTC
TRBD2	NA	TRBV29-1	TRBJ2-1	CSVRTGTSGSSYNEQFF	TGCAGCGTCAGAACCGGGACTAGCGGGAGCTCCTACAATGAGCAGTTCTTC
TRBD2	NA	TRBV27	TRBJ2-3	CASRRAGEGTQYF	TGTGCCAGCCGCAGAGCGGGAGAGGGTACGCAGTATTTT
TRBD2	NA	TRBV5-1	TRBJ2-1	CASRLAGGARFF	TGCGCCAGTAGACTAGCGGGGGGCGCGCGGTTCTTC
NA	few	TRBV9	TRBJ1-5	CASSVGAANQPQHF	TGTGCCAGCAGCGTAGGGGCAGCAAATCAGCCCCAGCATTTT
TRBD1	NA	TRBV30	TRBJ2-7	CALETGGKVYEQYF	TGTGCCTTAGAGACAGGGGGCAAGGTCTACGAGCAGTACTTC
NA	NA	TRBV20-1	TRBJ2-1	CSASALDHVHEQFF	TGCAGTGCTAGTGCACTAGACCATGTACATGAGCAGTTCTTC
NA	NA	TRBV6-5	TRBJ2-6	CASSQTGSGANVLTF	TGTGCCAGCAGTCAGACGGGCTCTGGGGCCAACGTCCTGACTTTC
TRBD1	NA	TRBV28	TRBJ2-1	CASSFTPGQGGGNEQFF	TGTGCCAGCAGTTTCACCCCGGGACAGGGGGGAGGCAATGAGCAGTTCTTC
TRBD1	NA	TRBV27	TRBJ2-5	CASSPRGPQETQYF	TGTGCCAGCAGCCCCAGGGGGCCTCAAGAGACCCAGTACTTC
TRBD1	NA	TRBV30	TRBJ1-3	CASGTDHF	TGTGCCTCCGGGACAGACCATTTT
TRBD2	NA	TRBV13	TRBJ2-3	CASRPRTSGRSTDTQYF	TGTGCCAGCAGACCAAGGACTAGCGGGAGGTCCACAGATACGCAGTATTTT
TRBD1	NA	TRBV2	TRBJ2-2	CASSTGGRGTGELFF	TGTGCCAGCAGCACAGGGGGCAGGGGCACCGGGGAGCTGTTTTTT
TRBD1	NA	TRBV11-1	TRBJ2-7	CASSWDQGAFEQYF	TGTGCCAGCAGCTGGGACCAGGGGGCTTTTGAGCAGTACTTC
NA	few	TRBV12-3/TRBV12-4	TRBJ2-1	CASSYPPDQEQFF	TGTGCCAGCAGTTACCCCCCTGATCAGGAGCAGTTCTTC
TRBD2	NA	TRBV11-3	TRBJ2-3	CASSLGSGGGTDTQYF	TGTGCCAGCAGCTTGGGTAGCGGGGGCGGCACAGATACGCAGTATTTT
NA	NA	TRBV5-4	TRBJ1-4	CASSSEQGDEKLFF	TGTGCCAGCAGCTCGGAACAGGGCGATGAAAAACTGTTTTTT
TRBD1	few	TRBV5-8	TRBJ2-7	CASSPAYRGTDYEQYF	TGTGCCAGCAGCCCTGCGTACAGGGGGACAGACTACGAGCAGTACTTC
NA	NA	TRBV5-6	TRBJ1-3	CASSLGLGNTIYF	TGTGCCAGCAGCCTGGGGCTTGGAAACACCATATATTTT
TRBD1	NA	TRBV6-2/TRBV6-3	TRBJ1-1	CASSTGGTEAFF	TGTGCCAGCAGTACAGGGGGCACTGAAGCTTTCTTT
TRBD2	NA	TRBV27	TRBJ2-3	CASIRAGAGGPRDTQYF	TGTGCCAGCATCCGAGCCGGGGCGGGAGGGCCGAGAGATACGCAGTATTTT
TRBD1	NA	TRBV7-9	TRBJ2-1	CASSFPDRAPYNEQFF	TGTGCCAGCAGCTTCCCAGACAGGGCACCCTACAATGAGCAGTTCTTC
NA	NA	TRBV28	TRBJ2-1	CASSFGWRYYNEQFF	TGTGCCAGCAGTTTCGGATGGAGATACTACAATGAGCAGTTCTTC
TRBD1	NA	TRBV19	TRBJ2-6	CASSIDAGTALGANVLTF	TGTGCCAGTAGTATAGATGCCGGGACAGCCCTCGGGGCCAACGTCCTGACTTTC
NA	NA	TRBV19	TRBJ2-3	CASSTMTRSTDTQYF	TGTGCCAGTAGTACCATGACTAGAAGCACAGATACGCAGTATTTT
NA	NA	TRBV28	TRBJ2-4	CASSLISGAKNIQYF	TGTGCCAGCAGTTTAATCTCGGGAGCCAAAAACATTCAGTACTTC
NA	NA	TRBV28	TRBJ2-1	CASSADSSSYNEQFF	TGTGCCAGCAGTGCCGACAGTTCCAGCTACAATGAGCAGTTCTTC
TRBD1	NA	TRBV29-1	TRBJ2-1	CSGSGTVNYNEQFF	TGCAGCGGATCAGGGACAGTCAACTACAATGAGCAGTTCTTC
NA	once	TRBV4-2	TRBJ2-7	CASSHPSYEQYF	TGTGCCAGCAGCCACCCTAGCTACGAGCAGTACTTC
TRBD2	once	TRBV4-1	TRBJ2-1	CASSEAGGYNEQFF	TGCGCCAGCAGTGAAGCGGGGGGCTACAATGAGCAGTTCTTC
TRBD1	NA	TRBV20-1	TRBJ1-5	CSASFIGGDQPQHF	TGCAGTGCTAGTTTCATAGGGGGCGATCAGCCCCAGCATTTT
NA	few	TRBV5-4	TRBJ2-7	CASSLRPGSSYEQYF	TGTGCCAGCAGCCTCCGCCCAGGGTCGTCCTACGAGCAGTACTTC
TRBD1	NA	TRBV11-2	TRBJ2-5	CASSFEGQPQETQYF	TGTGCCAGCAGCTTTGAGGGACAGCCACAAGAGACCCAGTACTTC
TRBD1	NA	TRBV10-3	TRBJ2-1	CAISQTGVGEQFF	TGTGCCATCAGCCAGACAGGGGTGGGTGAGCAGTTCTTC